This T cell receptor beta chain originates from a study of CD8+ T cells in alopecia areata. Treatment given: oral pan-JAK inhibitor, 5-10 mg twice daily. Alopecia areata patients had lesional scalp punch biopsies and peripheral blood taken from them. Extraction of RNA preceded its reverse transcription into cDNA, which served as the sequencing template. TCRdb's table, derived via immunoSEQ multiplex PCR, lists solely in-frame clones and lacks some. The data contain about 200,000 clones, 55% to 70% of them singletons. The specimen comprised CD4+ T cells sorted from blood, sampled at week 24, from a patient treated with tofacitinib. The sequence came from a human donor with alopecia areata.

The CDR3 bases are TGTGCCAGCTCACCACCGACCAGGGAAGAGACCCAGTACTTC. It is translated as CASSPPTREETQYF. The chain couples TRBV18 to TRBJ2-5; a possible D gene is TRBD1 (5 bases). The CDR3 extends over 14 amino acids. Germline V CDR1 and CDR2: KGHSH, LQKENI. The V end lost 0 bases, the J end lost 3 bases, and 8 bases lay between the germline ends. Looking up the rest from reference TRBV18 and TRBJ2-5 gives the full variable domain: NAGVMQNPRHLVRRRGQEARLRCSPMKGHSHVYWYRQLPEEGLKFMVYLQKENIIDESGMPKERFSAEFPKEGPSILRIQQVVRGDSAAYFCASSPPTREETQYFGPGTRLLVL.